The subject of this entry is one T cell receptor (beta chain). The sample belongs to a study of blood T cell repertoires in COVID-19. About the research overall: PBMCs, B-cell-depleted T cells, or T cells were the source of the cDNA or gDNA that made up the material.

CDR1 and CDR2 from the germline V gene are SNHLY and FYNNEI. Between the trimmed V and J ends, which lost 6 bases and 0 bases, there was a span of 10 bases. The CDR3 spans 14 residues. Original processing notes: Estimation of nucleated cell counts was performed using reference gene primer amplification. Profiling relied on immunoSEQ multiplex PCR, and the TCRdb table lists in-frame clones only, not all of them. From that table come the V and J calls and clone size; the DNA was used to work out D and trimming. The table lists about 130,000 clones, about 89% of them singletons. The clonotype originates from a man in his sixties with COVID-19, enrolled during active disease. The genes are TRBV2 and TRBJ2-3; tentative D call: TRBD1 (5 bases). Sequencing was done on a sample of peripheral blood. This CDR3 is CASSRQLSTDTQYF. The CDR3 nucleotides read TGTGCCAGCAGCCGACAGCTTAGCACAGATACGCAGTATTTT.